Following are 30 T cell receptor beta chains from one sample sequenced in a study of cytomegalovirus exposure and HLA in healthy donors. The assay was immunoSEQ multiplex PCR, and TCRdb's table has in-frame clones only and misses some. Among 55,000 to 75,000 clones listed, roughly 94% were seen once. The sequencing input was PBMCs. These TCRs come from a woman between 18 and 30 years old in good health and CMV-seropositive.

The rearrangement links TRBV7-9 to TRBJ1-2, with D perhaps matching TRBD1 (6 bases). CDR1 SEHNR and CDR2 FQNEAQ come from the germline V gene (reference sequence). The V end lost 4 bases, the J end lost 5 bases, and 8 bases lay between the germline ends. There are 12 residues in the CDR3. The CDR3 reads CASSSQGYGYTF. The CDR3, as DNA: TGTGCCAGCAGCTCGCAGGGGTATGGCTACACCTTC. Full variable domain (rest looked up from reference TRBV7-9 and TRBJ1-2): DTGVSQNPRHKITKRGQNVTFRCDPISEHNRLYWYRQTLGQGPEFLTYFQNEAQLEKSRLLSDRFSAERPKGSFSTLEIQRTEQGDSAMYLCASSSQGYGYTFGSGTRLTVV.

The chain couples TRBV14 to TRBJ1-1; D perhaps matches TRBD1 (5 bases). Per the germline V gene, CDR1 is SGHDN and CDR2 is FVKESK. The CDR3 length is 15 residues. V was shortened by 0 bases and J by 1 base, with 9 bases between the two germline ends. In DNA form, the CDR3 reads TGTGCCAGCAGCCAAGAGTTCGGGGGGAACACTGAAGCTTTCTTT. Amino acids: CASSQEFGGNTEAFF.

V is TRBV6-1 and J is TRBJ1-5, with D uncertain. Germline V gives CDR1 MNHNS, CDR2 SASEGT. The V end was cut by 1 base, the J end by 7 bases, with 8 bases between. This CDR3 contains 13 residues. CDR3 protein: CASSEDSRQPQHF. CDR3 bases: TGTGCCAGCAGTGAAGATAGCAGACAGCCCCAGCATTTT.

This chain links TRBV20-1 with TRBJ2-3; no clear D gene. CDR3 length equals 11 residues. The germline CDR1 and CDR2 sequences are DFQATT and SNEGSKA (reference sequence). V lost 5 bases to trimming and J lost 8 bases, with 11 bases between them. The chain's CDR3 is CSAPQAATQYF. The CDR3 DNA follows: TGCAGTGCTCCCCAGGCCGCTACGCAGTATTTT.

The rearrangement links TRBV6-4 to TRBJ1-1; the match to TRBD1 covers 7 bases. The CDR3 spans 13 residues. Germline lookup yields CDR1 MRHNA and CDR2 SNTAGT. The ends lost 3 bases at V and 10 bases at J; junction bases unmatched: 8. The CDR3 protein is CASSEGGAVGAFF. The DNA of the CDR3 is TGTGCCAGCAGTGAAGGGGGCGCGGTTGGAGCTTTCTTT.

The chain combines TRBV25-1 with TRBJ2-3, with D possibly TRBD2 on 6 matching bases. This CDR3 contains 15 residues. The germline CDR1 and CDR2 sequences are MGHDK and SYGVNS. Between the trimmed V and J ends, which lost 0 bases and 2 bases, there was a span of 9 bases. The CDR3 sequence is CASSEYGGATDTQYF. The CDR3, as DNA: TGTGCCAGCAGTGAATACGGGGGAGCCACAGATACGCAGTATTTT.

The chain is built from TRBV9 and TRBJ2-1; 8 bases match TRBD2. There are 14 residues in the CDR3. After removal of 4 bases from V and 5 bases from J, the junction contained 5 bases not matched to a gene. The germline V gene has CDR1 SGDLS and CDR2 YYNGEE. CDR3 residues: CASSTSGTDNEQFF. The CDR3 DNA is TGTGCCAGCAGCACTAGCGGAACCGACAATGAGCAGTTCTTC.

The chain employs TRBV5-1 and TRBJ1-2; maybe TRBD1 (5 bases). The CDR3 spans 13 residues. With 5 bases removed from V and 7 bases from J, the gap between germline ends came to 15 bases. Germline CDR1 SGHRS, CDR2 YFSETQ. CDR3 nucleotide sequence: TGCGCCAGCAGTTTCCTAGACAGTGGTGGCTACACCTTC. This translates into CASSFLDSGGYTF.

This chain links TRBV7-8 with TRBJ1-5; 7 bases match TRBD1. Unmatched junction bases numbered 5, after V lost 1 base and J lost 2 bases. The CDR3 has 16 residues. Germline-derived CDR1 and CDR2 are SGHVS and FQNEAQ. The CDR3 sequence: CASSLVEGAGNQPQHF. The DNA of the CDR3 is TGTGCCAGCAGCTTAGTGGAGGGGGCAGGCAATCAGCCCCAGCATTTT.

The CDR3 nucleotides are TGTGCCAGCAGCACGGGGGTTGGAGCTTTCTTT. Amino acid sequence: CASSTGVGAFF. This sequence joins TRBV6-5 and TRBJ1-1; D is possibly TRBD1 (5 bases). Germline V gene data show CDR1 as MNHEY and CDR2 as SVGAGI. The CDR3 extends over 11 amino acids. Trimming shortened V by 6 bases and J by 10 bases, and 12 bases separated the two germline ends.

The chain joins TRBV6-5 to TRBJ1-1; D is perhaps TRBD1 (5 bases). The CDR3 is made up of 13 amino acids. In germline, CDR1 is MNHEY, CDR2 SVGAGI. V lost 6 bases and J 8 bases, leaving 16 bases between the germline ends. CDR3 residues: CASRRTRGGEAFF. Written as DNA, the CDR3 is TGTGCCAGCAGGCGTACTCGGGGGGGGGAAGCTTTCTTT.

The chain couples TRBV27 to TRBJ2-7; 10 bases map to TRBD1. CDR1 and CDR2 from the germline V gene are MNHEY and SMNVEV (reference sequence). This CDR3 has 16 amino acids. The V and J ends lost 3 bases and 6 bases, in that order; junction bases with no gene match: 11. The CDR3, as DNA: TGTGCCAGCAGTTTCCGGGACAGGGGTAGACTTGGCGAGCAGTACTTC. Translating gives CASSFRDRGRLGEQYF.

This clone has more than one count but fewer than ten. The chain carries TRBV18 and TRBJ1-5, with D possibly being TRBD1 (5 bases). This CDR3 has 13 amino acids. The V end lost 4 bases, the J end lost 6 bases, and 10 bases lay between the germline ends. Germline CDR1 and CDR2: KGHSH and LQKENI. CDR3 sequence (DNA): TGTGCCAGCTCACAGAATCAGGGTCAGCCCCAGCATTTT. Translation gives CASSQNQGQPQHF.

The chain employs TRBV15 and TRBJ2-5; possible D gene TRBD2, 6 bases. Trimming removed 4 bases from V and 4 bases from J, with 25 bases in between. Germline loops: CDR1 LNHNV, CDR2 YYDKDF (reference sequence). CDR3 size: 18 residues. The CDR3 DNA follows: TGTGCCACCAGCACCCCGGGGGACCCGAAAACAGTTCGAGAGACCCAGTACTTC. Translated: CATSTPGDPKTVRETQYF.

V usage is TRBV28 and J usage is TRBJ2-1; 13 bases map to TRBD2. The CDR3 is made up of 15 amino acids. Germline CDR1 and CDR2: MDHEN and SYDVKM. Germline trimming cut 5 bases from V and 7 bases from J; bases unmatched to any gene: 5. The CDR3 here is CASSPWTSGGNEQFF. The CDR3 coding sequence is TGTGCCAGCAGTCCCTGGACTAGCGGGGGTAATGAGCAGTTCTTC.

CDR3 protein: CASSFQGALPLTEAFF. The CDR3 DNA sequence: TGTGCCAGCAGCTTCCAGGGGGCGCTTCCGTTAACTGAAGCTTTCTTT. The genes are TRBV7-2 and TRBJ1-1, with 8 bases identical to TRBD1. Unmatched junction bases numbered 11, after V lost 3 bases and J lost 5 bases. In germline, CDR1 is SGHTA, CDR2 FQGNSA. CDR3 size: 16 residues.

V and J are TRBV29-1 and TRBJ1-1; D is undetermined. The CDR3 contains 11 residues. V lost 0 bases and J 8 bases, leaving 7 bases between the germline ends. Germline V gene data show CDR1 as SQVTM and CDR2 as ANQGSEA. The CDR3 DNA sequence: TGCAGCGTTGAAGATCGGTCAGAAGCTTTCTTT. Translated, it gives CSVEDRSEAFF.

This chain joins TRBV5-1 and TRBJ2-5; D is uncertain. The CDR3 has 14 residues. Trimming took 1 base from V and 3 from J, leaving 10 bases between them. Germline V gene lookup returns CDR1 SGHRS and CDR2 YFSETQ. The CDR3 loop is CASSLQWAKETQYF. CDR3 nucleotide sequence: TGCGCCAGCAGCTTGCAATGGGCAAAAGAGACCCAGTACTTC.

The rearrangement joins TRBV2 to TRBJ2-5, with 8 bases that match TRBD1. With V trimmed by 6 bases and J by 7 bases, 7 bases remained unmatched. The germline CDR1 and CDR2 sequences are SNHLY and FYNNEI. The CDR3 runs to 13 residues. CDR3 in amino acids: CASSEDRAGTQYF. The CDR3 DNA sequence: TGTGCCAGCAGCGAGGACAGGGCAGGGACCCAGTACTTC.

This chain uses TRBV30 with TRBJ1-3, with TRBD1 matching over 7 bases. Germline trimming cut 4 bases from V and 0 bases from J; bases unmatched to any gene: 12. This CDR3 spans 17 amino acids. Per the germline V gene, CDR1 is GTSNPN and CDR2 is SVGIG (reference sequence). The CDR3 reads CAWIRTGTDLSGNTIYF. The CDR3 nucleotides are TGTGCCTGGATCCGGACCGGGACAGACCTCTCTGGAAACACCATATATTTT.

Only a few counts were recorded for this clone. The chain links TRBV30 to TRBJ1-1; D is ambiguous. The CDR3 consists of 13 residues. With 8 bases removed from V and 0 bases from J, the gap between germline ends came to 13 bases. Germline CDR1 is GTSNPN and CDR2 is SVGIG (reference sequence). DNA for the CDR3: TGTGCCGCTACGGGGAATATGAACACTGAAGCTTTCTTT. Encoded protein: CAATGNMNTEAFF.

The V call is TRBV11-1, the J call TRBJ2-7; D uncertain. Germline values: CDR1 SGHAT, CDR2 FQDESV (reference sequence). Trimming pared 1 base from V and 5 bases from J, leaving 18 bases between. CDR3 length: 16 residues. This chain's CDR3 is CASSLVGSRRTHEQYF. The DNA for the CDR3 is TGTGCCAGCAGCTTAGTTGGTTCGCGGCGCACCCACGAGCAGTACTTC.

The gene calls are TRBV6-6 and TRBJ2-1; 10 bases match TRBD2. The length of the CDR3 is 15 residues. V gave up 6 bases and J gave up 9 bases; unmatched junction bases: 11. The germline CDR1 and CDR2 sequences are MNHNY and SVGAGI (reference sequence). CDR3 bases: TGTGCCAGCAGACTAGCGGGAACCTGGGGGAGTGAGCAGTTCTTC. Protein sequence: CASRLAGTWGSEQFF.

CDR3 in amino acids: CASSRTSGQQETQYF. The CDR3 nucleotides read TGTGCCAGCAGTCGGACTAGCGGGCAGCAAGAGACCCAGTACTTC. The J gene is TRBJ2-5, the V gene TRBV2; 11 positions match TRBD2. Trimming at V came to 5 bases and at J to 2 bases, leaving 4 bases not matched to a gene. The CDR3 covers 15 residues. Germline CDR1 is SNHLY and CDR2 is FYNNEI.

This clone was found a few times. The CDR3 sequence: CASSLDSQYGYTF. In DNA, the CDR3 is TGTGCCAGCAGCTTGGACAGCCAATATGGCTACACCTTC. This chain joins TRBV5-6 and TRBJ1-2; D call uncertain. CDR1 is SGHDT and CDR2 is YYEEEE in the germline V gene. V lost 0 bases and J 5 bases, leaving 8 bases between the germline ends. This CDR3 is built from 13 residues.

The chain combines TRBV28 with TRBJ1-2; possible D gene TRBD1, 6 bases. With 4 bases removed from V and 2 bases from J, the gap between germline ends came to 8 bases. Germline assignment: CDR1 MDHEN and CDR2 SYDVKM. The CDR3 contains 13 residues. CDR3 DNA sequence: TGTGCCAGCAGTTCCACAGGGAACTATGGCTACACCTTC. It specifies CASSSTGNYGYTF.

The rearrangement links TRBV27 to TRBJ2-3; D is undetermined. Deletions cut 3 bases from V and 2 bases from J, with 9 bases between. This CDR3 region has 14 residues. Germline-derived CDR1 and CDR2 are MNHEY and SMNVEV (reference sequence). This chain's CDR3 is CASSFLPPTDTQYF. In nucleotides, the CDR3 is TGTGCCAGCAGTTTTCTACCCCCCACAGATACGCAGTATTTT.

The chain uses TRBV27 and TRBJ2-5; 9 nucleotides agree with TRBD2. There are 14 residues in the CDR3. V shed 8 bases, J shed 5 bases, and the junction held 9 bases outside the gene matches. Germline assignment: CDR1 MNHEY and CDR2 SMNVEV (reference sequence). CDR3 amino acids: CASWVAGAEETQYF. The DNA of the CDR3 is TGTGCCAGCTGGGTAGCGGGAGCGGAGGAGACCCAGTACTTC.

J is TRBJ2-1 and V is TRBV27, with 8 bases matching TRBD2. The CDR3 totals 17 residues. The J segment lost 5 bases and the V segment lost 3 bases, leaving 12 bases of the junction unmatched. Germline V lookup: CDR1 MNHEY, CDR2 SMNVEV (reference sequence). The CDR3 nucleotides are TGTGCCAGCAGTTTCCCGGGAGGGCTTTTTCAGGACAATGAGCAGTTCTTC. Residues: CASSFPGGLFQDNEQFF.

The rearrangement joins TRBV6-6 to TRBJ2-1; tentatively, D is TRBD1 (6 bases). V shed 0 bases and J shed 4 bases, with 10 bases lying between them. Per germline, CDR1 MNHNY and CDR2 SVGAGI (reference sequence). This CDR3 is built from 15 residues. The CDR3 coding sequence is TGTGCCAGCAGTTACTCCGGGACACTATACAATGAGCAGTTCTTC. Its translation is CASSYSGTLYNEQFF.